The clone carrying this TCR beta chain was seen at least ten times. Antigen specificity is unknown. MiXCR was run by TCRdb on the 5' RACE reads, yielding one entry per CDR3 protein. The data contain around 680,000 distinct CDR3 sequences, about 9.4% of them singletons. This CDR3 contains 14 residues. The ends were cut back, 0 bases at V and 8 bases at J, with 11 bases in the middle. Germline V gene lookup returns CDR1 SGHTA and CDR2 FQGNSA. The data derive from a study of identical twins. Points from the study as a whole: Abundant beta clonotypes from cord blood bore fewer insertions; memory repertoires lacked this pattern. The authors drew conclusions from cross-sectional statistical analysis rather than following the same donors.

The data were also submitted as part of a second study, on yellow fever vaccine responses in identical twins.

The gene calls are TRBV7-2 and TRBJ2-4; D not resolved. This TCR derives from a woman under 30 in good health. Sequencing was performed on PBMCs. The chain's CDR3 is CASSLAFYFDIQYF. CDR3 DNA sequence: TGTGCCAGCAGCTTAGCCTTCTACTTTGACATTCAGTACTTC.